The present entry profiles one T cell receptor beta chain with its context. Its antigen is not identified. This record belongs to a study of T-cell memory formation after mild COVID-19. The study's findings and limits: Contracting clones, day 15 to 85, had balanced CD4/CD8, and later expanders favored CD4+.

This CDR3 is built from 15 residues. Germline V lookup: CDR1 SGHRS, CDR2 YFSETQ. V lost 4 bases and J lost 8, with 21 bases in between. MiXCR was run by TCRdb on the 5' RACE reads, yielding one entry per CDR3 protein. The profile covers around 340,000 distinct CDR3 sequences, with 10% to 15% appearing a single time and roughly 23% taken by the ten largest. The source is a young man who had mild COVID-19 (a few samples of this study predate the infection). Cell type and time point are not known. This chain joins TRBV5-1 and TRBJ1-2, with a weak D call TRBD1 (5 bases). Sequencing used PBMCs or a T cell subset sorted from them (not recorded which). The CDR3, as DNA: TGCGCCAGCAGCCTCATGACCCCAGGGTCTGGCGGCTACACCTTC. Translated: CASSLMTPGSGGYTF. The variable domain in full, with the rest retrieved from reference TRBV5-1 and TRBJ1-2, is KAGVTQTPRYLIKTRGQQVTLSCSPISGHRSVSWYQQTPGQGLQFLFEYFSETQRNKGNFPGRFSGRQFSNSRSEMNVSTLELGDSALYLCASSLMTPGSGGYTFGSGTRLTVV.